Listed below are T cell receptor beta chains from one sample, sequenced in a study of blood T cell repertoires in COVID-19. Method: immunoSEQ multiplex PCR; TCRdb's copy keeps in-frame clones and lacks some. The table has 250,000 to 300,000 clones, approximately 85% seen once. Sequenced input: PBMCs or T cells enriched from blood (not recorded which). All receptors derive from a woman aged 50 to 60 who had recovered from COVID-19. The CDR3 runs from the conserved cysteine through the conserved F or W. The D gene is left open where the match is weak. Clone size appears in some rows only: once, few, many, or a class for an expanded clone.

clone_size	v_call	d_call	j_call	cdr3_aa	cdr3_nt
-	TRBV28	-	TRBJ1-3	CASRMQGGGNTIYF	TGTGCCAGCAGGATGCAGGGTGGGGGAAACACCATATATTTT
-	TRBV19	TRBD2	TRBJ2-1	CASTRLAGAEQFF	TGTGCCAGCACCCGACTAGCGGGAGCTGAGCAGTTCTTC
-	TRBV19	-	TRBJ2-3	CASSIDLEDTQYF	TGTGCCAGTAGTATAGATCTAGAGGATACGCAGTATTTT
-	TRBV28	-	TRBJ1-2	CASRPGGYGYTF	TGTGCCAGCAGACCCGGGGGGTATGGCTACACCTTC
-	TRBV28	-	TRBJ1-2	CASSFGFGGYTF	TGTGCCAGCAGTTTCGGGTTTGGGGGCTACACCTTC
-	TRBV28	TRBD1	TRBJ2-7	CASSSPGTGSYEQYF	TGTGCCAGCAGTTCACCCGGGACAGGGTCCTACGAGCAGTACTTC
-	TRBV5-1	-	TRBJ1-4	CASSLEGSTNEKLFF	TGCGCCAGCAGCTTGGAGGGGTCAACTAATGAAAAACTGTTTTTT
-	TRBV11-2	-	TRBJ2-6	CASREGLSGANVLTF	TGTGCCAGCAGGGAAGGACTCTCTGGGGCCAACGTCCTGACTTTC
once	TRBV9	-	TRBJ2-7	CASSASSASYEQYF	TGTGCCAGCAGCGCGTCTAGCGCCTCCTACGAGCAGTACTTC
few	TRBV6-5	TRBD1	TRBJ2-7	CASSSTGGRYEQYF	TGTGCCAGCAGTTCCACAGGGGGTCGGTACGAGCAGTACTTC
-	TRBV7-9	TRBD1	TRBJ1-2	CASSLEDRASYGYTF	TGTGCCAGCAGCTTAGAGGACAGGGCCAGCTATGGCTACACCTTC
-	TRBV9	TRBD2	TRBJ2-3	CASSARSSGRGTDTQYF	TGTGCCAGCAGCGCCCGTTCTAGCGGGAGGGGCACAGATACGCAGTATTTT
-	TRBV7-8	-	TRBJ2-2	CASSRGLTGELFF	TGTGCCAGCAGCCGTGGACTAACCGGGGAGCTGTTTTTT
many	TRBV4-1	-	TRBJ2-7	CASSQETGRLAEQYF	TGCGCCAGCAGCCAAGAAACAGGGCGGTTGGCCGAGCAGTACTTC
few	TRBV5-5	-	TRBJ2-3	CASSYMWPDTQYF	TGTGCCAGCAGCTACATGTGGCCAGATACGCAGTATTTT
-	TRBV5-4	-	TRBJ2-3	CASSLASRTDTQYF	TGTGCCAGCAGCTTGGCCTCCAGAACAGATACGCAGTATTTT
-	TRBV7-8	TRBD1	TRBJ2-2	CASSWGTADLGELFF	TGTGCCAGCAGCTGGGGGACAGCCGACTTAGGGGAGCTGTTTTTT
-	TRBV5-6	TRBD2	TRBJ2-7	CASSLDWTSGYEQYF	TGTGCCAGCAGCTTGGATTGGACTAGCGGATACGAGCAGTACTTC
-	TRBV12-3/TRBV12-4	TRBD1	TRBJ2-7	CASTMSRDRDQYF	TGTGCCAGCACCATGTCCCGGGACAGGGACCAGTACTTC
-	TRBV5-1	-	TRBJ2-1	CASKLGGEQFF	TGCGCCAGCAAGTTGGGGGGTGAGCAGTTCTTC
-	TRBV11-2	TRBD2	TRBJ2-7	CASSPPGRERYEQYF	TGTGCCAGCAGCCCCCCGGGGCGGGAGCGCTACGAGCAGTACTTC
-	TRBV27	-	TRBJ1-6	CASRRRGNSPLHF	TGTGCCAGCAGGCGGAGGGGAAATTCACCCCTCCACTTT
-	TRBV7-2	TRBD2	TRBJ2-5	CASSSGLAGKGETQYF	TGTGCCAGCAGCTCGGGACTAGCGGGAAAAGGAGAGACCCAGTACTTC
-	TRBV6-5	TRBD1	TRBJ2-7	CASSYLQGAPHEQYF	TGTGCCAGCAGTTACTTGCAGGGGGCGCCCCACGAGCAGTACTTC
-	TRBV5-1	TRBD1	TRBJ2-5	CASSLEGTAEETQYF	TGCGCCAGCAGCTTGGAGGGGACAGCAGAAGAGACCCAGTACTTC
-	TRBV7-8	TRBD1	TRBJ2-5	CASSSLGTGRETQYF	TGTGCCAGCAGCTCGCTAGGGACAGGGAGAGAGACCCAGTACTTC
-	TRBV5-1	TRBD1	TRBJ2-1	CASSLAGQGTYNEQFF	TGCGCCAGCAGCTTGGCCGGACAGGGTACCTACAATGAGCAGTTCTTC
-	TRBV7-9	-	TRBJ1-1	CASSTGNTEAFF	TGTGCCAGTTCCACGGGGAACACTGAAGCTTTCTTT
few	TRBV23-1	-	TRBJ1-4	CASSQGSGGRNEKLFF	TGCGCCAGCAGTCAAGGATCCGGAGGGAGAAATGAAAAACTGTTTTTT
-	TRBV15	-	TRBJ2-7	CATSRGGDVKEQYF	TGTGCCACCAGCAGAGGGGGGGACGTTAAAGAGCAGTACTTC
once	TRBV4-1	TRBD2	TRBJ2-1	CASSQDTSGSVGEQFF	TGCGCCAGCAGCCAAGATACTAGCGGGAGCGTTGGTGAGCAGTTCTTC
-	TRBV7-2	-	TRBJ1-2	CASSPDPTGNYGYTF	TGTGCCAGCAGCCCGGACCCGACGGGGAACTATGGCTACACCTTC
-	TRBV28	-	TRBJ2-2	CASKGATNTGELFF	TGTGCCAGTAAGGGAGCCACGAACACCGGGGAGCTGTTTTTT
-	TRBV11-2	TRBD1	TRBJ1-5	CASSYGQGWPQHF	TGTGCCAGCAGCTATGGACAGGGGTGGCCCCAGCATTTT
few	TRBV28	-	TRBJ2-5	CASSLTIQETQYF	TGTGCCAGCAGTTTAACAATACAAGAGACCCAGTACTTC
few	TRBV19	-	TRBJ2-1	CASSMQGGAPYNEQFF	TGTGCCAGTAGTATGCAGGGAGGAGCCCCCTACAATGAGCAGTTCTTC
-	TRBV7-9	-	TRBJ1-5	CASSLVDGNQPQHF	TGTGCCAGCAGCTTAGTCGACGGGAATCAGCCCCAGCATTTT
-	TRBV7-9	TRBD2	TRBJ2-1	CATRLGTSGIYNEQFF	TGTGCCACCAGGCTAGGGACTAGCGGGATCTACAATGAGCAGTTCTTC
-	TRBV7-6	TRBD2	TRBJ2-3	CASSHGLAGTDTQYF	TGTGCCAGCAGCCACGGACTAGCGGGCACAGATACGCAGTATTTT
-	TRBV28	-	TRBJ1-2	CASSLSEYYGYTF	TGTGCCAGCAGTTTATCTGAGTACTATGGCTACACCTTC
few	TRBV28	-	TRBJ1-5	CASSLGQPQHF	TGTGCCAGCAGTTTGGGCCAGCCCCAGCATTTT
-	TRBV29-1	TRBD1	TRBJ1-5	CSVQGESNQPQHF	TGCAGCGTTCAGGGGGAGTCAAATCAGCCCCAGCATTTT
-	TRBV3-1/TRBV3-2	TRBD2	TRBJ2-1	CASSQEGLAGVNEQFF	TGTGCCAGCAGCCAAGAGGGACTAGCGGGAGTTAATGAGCAGTTCTTC
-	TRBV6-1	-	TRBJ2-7	CASSDFLTGSYEQYF	TGTGCCAGCAGTGATTTCCTGACAGGTTCCTACGAGCAGTACTTC
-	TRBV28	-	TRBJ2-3	CASSLGQSRDTQYF	TGTGCCAGCAGTTTGGGGCAGTCCCGGGATACGCAGTATTTT
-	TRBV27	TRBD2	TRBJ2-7	CASSPGLAGVEEQYF	TGTGCCAGCAGTCCGGGACTAGCGGGAGTTGAGGAGCAGTACTTC
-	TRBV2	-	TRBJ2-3	CASGITDTQYF	TGTGCCAGCGGCATCACAGATACGCAGTATTTT
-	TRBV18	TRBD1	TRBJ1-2	CASSPEGQGSGYTF	TGTGCCAGCTCACCAGAGGGACAGGGGAGCGGCTACACCTTC
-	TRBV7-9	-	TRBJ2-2	CASSHWTVNTGELFF	TGTGCCAGCAGCCATTGGACTGTGAACACCGGGGAGCTGTTTTTT
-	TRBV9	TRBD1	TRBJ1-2	CASSLAMTGTFYGYTF	TGTGCCAGCAGCCTCGCCATGACAGGGACATTCTATGGCTACACCTTC